This T cell receptor beta chain originates from a study of T cell clonotyping in hematopoietic cell transplantation. V lost 5 bases to trimming and J lost 2 bases, with 13 bases between them. This CDR3 contains 14 residues. Germline-derived CDR1 and CDR2 are SGHKS and YYEKEE (reference sequence). Notes on the study in general: Broader posttransplant TCR repertoire diversity was predicted by graft donor and pretransplant recipient Inverse Simpson Index values.

A single count supports this clone. Its target is not known. This table comes from immunoSEQ multiplex PCR, and its TCRdb copy is limited to in-frame clones, with some not included. The data contain nearly 70,000 clones, 94% of them seen just once; the ten biggest clones take up 1.6%. The sample was peripheral blood mononuclear cells. The chain has TRBV5-5 and TRBJ1-2; unclear D gene. This TCR came from a man between 50 and 59 years old in good health. Some clones in this sample may be carry-over from other donors' samples. CDR3 in DNA: TGTGCCAGCAGAAGAGTAGCAGTGAACTATGGCTACACCTTC. Translation gives CASRRVAVNYGYTF.